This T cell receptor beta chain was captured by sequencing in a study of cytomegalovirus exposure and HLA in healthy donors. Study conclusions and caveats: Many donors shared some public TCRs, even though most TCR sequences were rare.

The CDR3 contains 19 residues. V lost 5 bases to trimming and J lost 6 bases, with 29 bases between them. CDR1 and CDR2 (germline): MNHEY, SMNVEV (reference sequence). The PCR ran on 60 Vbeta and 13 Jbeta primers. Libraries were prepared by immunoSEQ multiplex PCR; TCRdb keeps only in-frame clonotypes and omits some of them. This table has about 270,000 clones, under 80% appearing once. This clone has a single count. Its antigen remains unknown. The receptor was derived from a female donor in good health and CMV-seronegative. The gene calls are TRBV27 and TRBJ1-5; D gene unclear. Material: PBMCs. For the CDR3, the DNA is TGTGCCAGCAGTCCAGCTAAAACCGGGAGAGGGTGGGATAGTCAGCCCCAGCATTTT. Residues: CASSPAKTGRGWDSQPQHF.